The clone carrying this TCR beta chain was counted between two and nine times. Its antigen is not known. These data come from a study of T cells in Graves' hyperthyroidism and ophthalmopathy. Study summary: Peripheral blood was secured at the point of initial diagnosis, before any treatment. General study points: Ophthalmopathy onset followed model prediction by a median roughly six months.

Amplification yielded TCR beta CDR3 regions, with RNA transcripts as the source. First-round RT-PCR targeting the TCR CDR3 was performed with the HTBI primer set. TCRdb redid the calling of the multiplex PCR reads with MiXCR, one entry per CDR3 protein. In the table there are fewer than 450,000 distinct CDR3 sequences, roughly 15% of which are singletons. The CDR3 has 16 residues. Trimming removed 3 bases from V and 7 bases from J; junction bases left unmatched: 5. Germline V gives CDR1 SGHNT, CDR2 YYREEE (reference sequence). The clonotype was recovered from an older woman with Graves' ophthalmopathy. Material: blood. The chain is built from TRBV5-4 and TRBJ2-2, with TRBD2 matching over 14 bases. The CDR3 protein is CASSSGTSGSIGELFF. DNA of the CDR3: TGTGCCAGCAGCTCAGGGACTAGCGGGAGCATCGGGGAGCTGTTTTTT.